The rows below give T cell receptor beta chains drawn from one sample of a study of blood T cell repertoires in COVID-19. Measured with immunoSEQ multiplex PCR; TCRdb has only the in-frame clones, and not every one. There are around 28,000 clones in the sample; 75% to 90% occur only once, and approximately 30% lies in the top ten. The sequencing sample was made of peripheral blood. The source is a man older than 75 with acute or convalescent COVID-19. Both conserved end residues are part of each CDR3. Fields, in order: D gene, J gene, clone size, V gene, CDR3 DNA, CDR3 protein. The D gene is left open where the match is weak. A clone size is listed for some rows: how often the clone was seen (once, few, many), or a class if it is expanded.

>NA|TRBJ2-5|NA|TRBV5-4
TGTGCCAGCAGCTCACAGGGCCTAGTACAAGAGACCCAGTACTTC
CASSSQGLVQETQYF
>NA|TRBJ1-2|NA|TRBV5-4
TGTGCCAGCAGCTTGGGCCGGGGATCGGATGGCTACACCTTC
CASSLGRGSDGYTF
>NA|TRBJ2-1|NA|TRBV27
TGTGCCAGCAGTTTCGGTCTAGGGGGGGCCTACAATGAGCAGTTCTTC
CASSFGLGGAYNEQFF
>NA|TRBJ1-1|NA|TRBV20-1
TGCAGTGCTTTCCGGACAGTTGAAGCTTTCTTT
CSAFRTVEAFF
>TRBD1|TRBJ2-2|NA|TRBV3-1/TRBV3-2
TGTGCCAGCAGCCGACAGGGGGGCCTCGGGGAGCTGTTTTTT
CASSRQGGLGELFF
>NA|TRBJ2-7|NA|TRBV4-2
TGTGCCAGCAGCCAAGAGCGAGGGAACGTCTACGAGCAGTACTTC
CASSQERGNVYEQYF
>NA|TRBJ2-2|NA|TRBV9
TGTGCCAGCACCAACTCGTACGGGGAGCTGTTTTTT
CASTNSYGELFF
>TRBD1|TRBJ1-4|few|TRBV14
TGTGCCAGCAGCTCCCGACAGGGCTCTACTAATGAAAAACTGTTTTTT
CASSSRQGSTNEKLFF
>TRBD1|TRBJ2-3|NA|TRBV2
TGTGCCAGCTTGACCCGGGACAGACGCACAGATACGCAGTATTTT
CASLTRDRRTDTQYF
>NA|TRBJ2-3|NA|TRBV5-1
TGCGCCAGCAGTTCTAGCAGCACAGATACGCAGTATTTT
CASSSSSTDTQYF
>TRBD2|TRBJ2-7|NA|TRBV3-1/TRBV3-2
TGTGCCAGCAGCCGTGGACTAGCGGGGGGGGAAGAGCAGTACTTC
CASSRGLAGGEEQYF
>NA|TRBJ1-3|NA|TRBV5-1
TGCGCCAGCAGCCCCCAGGCCGGGGGTGGAAACACCATATATTTT
CASSPQAGGGNTIYF
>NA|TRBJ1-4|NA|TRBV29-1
TGCAGCGTTTCACTGGGGCGGCCTAATGAAAAACTGTTTTTT
CSVSLGRPNEKLFF
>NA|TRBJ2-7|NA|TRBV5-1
TGCGCCAGCAGCTTGGAGGCTAGCGATTATTCCTACGAGCAGTACTTC
CASSLEASDYSYEQYF
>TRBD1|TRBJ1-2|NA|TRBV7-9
TGTGCCAGCAGCTTACAGGGGGATGGCTACACCTTC
CASSLQGDGYTF
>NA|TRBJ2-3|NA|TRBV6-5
TGTGCCAGCAGTCGCAGGGAAAGAGATACGCAGTATTTT
CASSRRERDTQYF
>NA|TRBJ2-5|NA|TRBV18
TGTGCCAGCTCACCGGGACATTCGGGAGAGACCCAGTACTTC
CASSPGHSGETQYF
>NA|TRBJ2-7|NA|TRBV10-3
TGTGCCATCAGTGAGATCGTACAGTCGAGCTCCTACGAGCAGTACTTC
CAISEIVQSSSYEQYF
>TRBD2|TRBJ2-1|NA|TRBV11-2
TGTGCCAGCAGCTTAGATCCCCCGGCGGCGGGAGGGAGGGATGAGCAGTTCTTC
CASSLDPPAAGGRDEQFF
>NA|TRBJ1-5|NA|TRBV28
TGTGCCAGCGGCTTGTATCAGCCCCAGCATTTT
CASGLYQPQHF
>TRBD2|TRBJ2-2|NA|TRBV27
TGTGCCAGCAGTTTAAATACCCCAAGACTAGCGGGAGTCCCCGGGGAGCTGTTTTTT
CASSLNTPRLAGVPGELFF
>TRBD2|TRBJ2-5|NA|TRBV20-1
TGCAGTGCTAGTCCTCGCGGGACTAGCGGGAGGGTAAAGGGGGAGACCCAGTACTTC
CSASPRGTSGRVKGETQYF
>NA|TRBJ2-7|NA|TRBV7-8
TGTGCCAGCAGCTTAGTGCAGGGTGGAAGCTACGAGCAGTACTTC
CASSLVQGGSYEQYF
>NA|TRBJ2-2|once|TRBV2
TGTGCCAGCAGTGAAAGGACGGGGGTGAACACCGGGGAGCTGTTTTTT
CASSERTGVNTGELFF
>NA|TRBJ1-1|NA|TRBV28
TGTGCCAGCGTCGCGCGGGGTTATGCGGACACTGAAGCTTTCTTT
CASVARGYADTEAFF
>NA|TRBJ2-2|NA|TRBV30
TGTGCCTGGAGCGGACCCCTTGGAAGGGGGAACACCGGGGAGCTGTTTTTT
CAWSGPLGRGNTGELFF
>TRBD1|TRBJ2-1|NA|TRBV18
TGTGCCAGCTCACCAAGAGGGACAGGGTCGTCCTACAATGAGCAGTTCTTC
CASSPRGTGSSYNEQFF
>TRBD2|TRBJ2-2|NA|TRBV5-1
TGCGCCAGCAGCTTTAGCGGGAGAGGCACCGGGGAGCTGTTTTTT
CASSFSGRGTGELFF
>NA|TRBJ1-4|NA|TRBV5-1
TGCGCCAGCAGCTTGGCCCAGGGAAGAGAAAAACTGTTTTTT
CASSLAQGREKLFF
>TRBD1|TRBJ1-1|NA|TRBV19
TGTGCCAGTAGTAGGACAGGGAGGAACACTGAAGCTTTCTTT
CASSRTGRNTEAFF
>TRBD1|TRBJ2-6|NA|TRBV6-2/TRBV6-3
TGTGCCAGCAGTTACCCTGACAGGGCCGCTGGGGCCAACGTCCTGACTTTC
CASSYPDRAAGANVLTF
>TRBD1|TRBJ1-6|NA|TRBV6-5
TGTGCCAGCAGTTACGACGGACAGGGAGGATCACCCCTCCACTTT
CASSYDGQGGSPLHF